The following is a T cell receptor beta chain sequence with its context. Germline loops: CDR1 MGHRA, CDR2 YSYEKL. Trimming at V came to 4 bases and at J to 0 bases, leaving 5 bases not matched to a gene. The CDR3 spans 15 residues. This cohort consisted of healthy bone marrow donors. The entry originates in a study of cytomegalovirus exposure and HLA in healthy donors. PCR was performed using 60 Vbeta and 13 Jbeta primers. Assay: immunoSEQ multiplex PCR; the TCRdb copy retains only in-frame clones and omits some. The repertoire holds over 100,000 clones, with 80% to 85% as singletons. This chain joins TRBV4-1 and TRBJ2-7, with 8 bases identical to TRBD2. The material sequenced was PBMCs. The TCR was taken from a young woman in good health and CMV-seronegative. CDR3 nucleotides: TGCGCCAGCAGCCTTCGGACTAGCTCCTCCTACGAGCAGTACTTC. Encoded protein: CASSLRTSSSYEQYF.